A single sample gave rise to the 11 T cell receptor beta chains below, sequenced in a study of blood T cell repertoires in COVID-19 (dated by TCRdb to the early 2020s). Preparation of the library involved the immunoSEQ multiplex PCR assay. Sourced from immuneACCESS, this table was stored by TCRdb with only in-frame sequences that have V and J called. A share of the clones is absent; for the studies checked, an unresolved V gene accounts for under half, and the remainder has no known explanation. In all, the sample holds 200,000 to 300,000 clones, and 89% of those were seen once. The ten biggest clones cover 4% of the sample. Sequenced input: PBMCs or T cells enriched from blood (not recorded which). Source of these receptors: a woman in her 30s with acute COVID-19.

The chain links TRBV5-4 to TRBJ2-7; possible D gene TRBD2, 6 bases. CDR1 and CDR2 from the germline V gene are SGHNT and YYREEE (reference sequence). Trimming pared 4 bases from V and 3 bases from J, leaving 11 bases between. The CDR3 runs to 13 residues. CDR3 bases: TGTGCCAGCAGCGGGACTCCTAGCTACGAGCAGTACTTC. Encoded protein: CASSGTPSYEQYF.

This chain links TRBV29-1 with TRBJ2-3; a weak D match, TRBD1 (7 bases). The V and J ends lost 1 base and 4 bases respectively, with 18 bases between them. CDR3 length: 16 amino acids. Germline loops: CDR1 SQVTM, CDR2 ANQGSEA. CDR3 residues: CSVEGPQTGEADTQYF. Here the CDR3 DNA reads TGCAGCGTTGAAGGGCCCCAAACAGGGGAGGCAGATACGCAGTATTTT.

The genes are TRBV5-1 and TRBJ2-3; 11 positions match TRBD1. The CDR3 covers 16 residues. Germline CDR1 and CDR2: SGHRS and YFSETQ. Unmatched junction bases numbered 3, after V lost 0 bases and J lost 3 bases. The CDR3 coding sequence is TGCGCCAGCAGCTTGGACGGGACAGGGGGAACAGATACGCAGTATTTT. The encoded protein is CASSLDGTGGTDTQYF.

The rearrangement links TRBV4-3 to TRBJ2-7, with TRBD1 matching 9 bases. In germline, CDR1 is LGHNA, CDR2 YSLEER. Germline trimming cut 3 bases from V and 2 bases from J; bases unmatched to any gene: 2. The CDR3 loop spans 14 amino acids. The CDR3 bases are TGCGCCAGCAGCCAGGACAGGGGCGCCTACGAGCAGTACTTC. Translation gives CASSQDRGAYEQYF.

CDR3 bases: TGCGCCAGCAGCTTGGGGCAGGGGGCCGGTGAAGCTTTCTTT. Its protein product is CASSLGQGAGEAFF. This chain connects TRBV5-1 to TRBJ1-1; 8 bases are shared with TRBD1. The CDR3 consists of 14 residues. Unmatched junction bases numbered 5, after V lost 0 bases and J lost 7 bases. From germline, CDR1 is SGHRS and CDR2 YFSETQ.

This chain uses TRBV24-1 with TRBJ2-1; 7 bases are shared with TRBD2. V shed 3 bases, J shed 7 bases, and the junction held 14 bases outside the gene matches. CDR1 is KGHDR, CDR2 SFDVKD, per germline. CDR3 length: 17 residues. The CDR3: CATSDNGGWLMGNEQFF. The CDR3 DNA follows: TGTGCCACCAGTGATAACGGGGGGTGGTTGATGGGGAATGAGCAGTTCTTC.

This chain links TRBV5-8 with TRBJ2-2, with 13 nucleotides matching TRBD2. Germline CDR1 SGHTS, CDR2 YDEGEE. V was clipped by 3 bases and J by 0 bases; unmatched bases: 2. The CDR3 consists of 17 residues. The CDR3 spells CASSWGTSGANTGELFF. In DNA form, the CDR3 reads TGTGCCAGCAGCTGGGGGACTAGCGGGGCGAACACCGGGGAGCTGTTTTTT.

The chain couples TRBV18 to TRBJ1-2; possible D gene TRBD1, 6 bases. The germline V gene has CDR1 KGHSH and CDR2 LQKENI. This CDR3 spans 13 amino acids. The V gene lost 4 bases and the J gene lost 6 bases, with 12 bases spanning the gap. In DNA, the CDR3 is TGTGCCAGCTCACAACAGGGTACCGATGGCTACACCTTC. Amino acid sequence: CASSQQGTDGYTF. The complete variable domain, with remaining parts taken from reference TRBV18 and TRBJ1-2, reads NAGVMQNPRHLVRRRGQEARLRCSPMKGHSHVYWYRQLPEEGLKFMVYLQKENIIDESGMPKERFSAEFPKEGPSILRIQQVVRGDSAAYFCASSQQGTDGYTFGSGTRLTVV.

The V gene is TRBV5-1, the J gene TRBJ2-7; tentatively, D is TRBD1 (6 bases). This CDR3 has 12 amino acids. V was cut by 4 bases and J by 1 base, with 6 bases left in between. Per the germline V gene, CDR1 is SGHRS and CDR2 is YFSETQ. The CDR3 sequence: CASSGTSYEQYF. The CDR3 DNA follows: TGCGCCAGCAGCGGGACATCCTACGAGCAGTACTTC.

The chain links TRBV9 to TRBJ2-3, with 9 bases that match TRBD2. The CDR3 sequence is 16 residues long. Germline values: CDR1 SGDLS, CDR2 YYNGEE. Unmatched junction bases numbered 4, after V lost 0 bases and J lost 2 bases. For the CDR3, the DNA is TGTGCCAGCAGCGTAGTAAGCGGGGGGTCCACAGATACGCAGTATTTT. This encodes CASSVVSGGSTDTQYF.

As DNA, the CDR3 is TGTGCCAGCAGTTGGAGGGTTGCTGGAAACACCATATATTTT. As protein: CASSWRVAGNTIYF. V is TRBV2 and J is TRBJ1-3; the D is unclear. This CDR3 spans 14 amino acids. The V gene's germline CDR1 is SNHLY and CDR2 FYNNEI. V lost 5 bases and J 2 bases, leaving 10 bases between the germline ends.